What follows are 4 T cell receptor beta chains derived from one specimen sequenced in a study of blood T cells in healthy people across ages. Together with a sample-barcoded 5' primer, a J-beta primer mix was included in a second PCR lasting about 6 to 11 cycles. TCRdb itself ran the 5' RACE reads through MiXCR, one entry per CDR3 protein. The sample carries more than 650,000 distinct CDR3 sequences, roughly 50% recorded once. Sequenced: blood. These receptors were collected from an elderly man in good health.

The CDR3: CASSLGEGFRFETQYF. The CDR3 DNA follows: TGTGCCAGCAGCTTGGGAGAGGGGTTCCGTTTTGAGACCCAGTACTTC. The chain combines TRBV11-2 with TRBJ2-5; D tentatively reads TRBD1 or TRBD2 (5 bases each). V was clipped by 3 bases and J by 5 bases, with 19 bases between them. Germline V gives CDR1 SGHAT, CDR2 FQNNGV. This CDR3 has 16 amino acids.

On this clonotype itself: This could be a read error, since a much larger clone is one nucleotide away. The chain employs TRBV15 and TRBJ2-7; TRBD2 might be the D (5 bases). Germline V gene lookup returns CDR1 LNHNV and CDR2 YYDKDF (reference sequence). The CDR3 contains 13 residues. Trimming cost V 9 bases and J 3 bases, with 15 bases left between them. The CDR3, as DNA: TGTGCCACACTAGGGAGAGGGAACTACGAGCAGTACTTC. Translated, it gives CATLGRGNYEQYF.

The chain combines TRBV24-1 with TRBJ2-5, with 14 bases that match TRBD2. Germline CDR1 is KGHDR and CDR2 is SFDVKD. CDR3 length: 16 amino acids. Trimming cost V 7 bases and J 5 bases; bases outside gene matches: 8. CDR3 nucleotide sequence: TGTGCCACCAGAGACACCGGGACTAGCGGGAGTGAGACCCAGTACTTC. It codes for CATRDTGTSGSETQYF.

V and J are TRBV13 and TRBJ2-7; a weak D match, TRBD2 (6 bases). Germline lookup yields CDR1 PRHDT and CDR2 FYEKMQ (reference sequence). The germline V and J ends were trimmed by 0 bases and 4 bases, with 16 bases remaining between them. The CDR3 is 16 amino acids. CDR3 in DNA: TGTGCCAGCAGCTTAGGCCGCGGAGGGCGAAGGTACGAGCAGTACTTC. This encodes CASSLGRGGRRYEQYF. The variable domain in full, with the rest retrieved from reference TRBV13 and TRBJ2-7, is AAGVIQSPRHLIKEKRETATLKCYPIPRHDTVYWYQQGPGQDPQFLISFYEKMQSDKGSIPDRFSAQQFSDYHSELNMSSLELGDSALYFCASSLGRGGRRYEQYFGPGTRLTVT.